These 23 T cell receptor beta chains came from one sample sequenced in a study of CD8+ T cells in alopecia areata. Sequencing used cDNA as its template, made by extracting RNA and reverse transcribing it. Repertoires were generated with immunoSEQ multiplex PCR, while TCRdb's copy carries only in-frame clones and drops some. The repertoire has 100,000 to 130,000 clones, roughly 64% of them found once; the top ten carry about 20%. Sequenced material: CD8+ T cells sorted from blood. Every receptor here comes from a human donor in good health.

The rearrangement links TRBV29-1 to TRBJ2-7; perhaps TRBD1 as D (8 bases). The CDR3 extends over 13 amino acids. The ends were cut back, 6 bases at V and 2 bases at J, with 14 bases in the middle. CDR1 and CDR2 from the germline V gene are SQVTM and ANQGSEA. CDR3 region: CSVRGGQAYEQYF. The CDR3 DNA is TGCAGCGTGAGGGGGGGACAGGCCTACGAGCAGTACTTC.

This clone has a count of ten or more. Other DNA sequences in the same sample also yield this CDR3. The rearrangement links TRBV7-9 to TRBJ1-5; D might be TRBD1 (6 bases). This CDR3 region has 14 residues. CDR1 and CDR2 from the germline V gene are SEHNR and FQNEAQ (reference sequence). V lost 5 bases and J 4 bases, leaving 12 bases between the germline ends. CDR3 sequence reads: CASSLGQSNQPQHF. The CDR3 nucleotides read TGTGCCAGCAGCCTAGGACAGTCAAATCAGCCCCAGCATTTT.

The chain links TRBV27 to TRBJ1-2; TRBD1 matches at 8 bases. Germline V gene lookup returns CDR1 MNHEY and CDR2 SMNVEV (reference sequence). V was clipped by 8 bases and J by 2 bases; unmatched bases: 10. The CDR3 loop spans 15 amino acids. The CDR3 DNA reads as TGTGCCAGCTGGACAGGGAGAAGTTCAAACTATGGCTACACCTTC. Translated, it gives CASWTGRSSNYGYTF.

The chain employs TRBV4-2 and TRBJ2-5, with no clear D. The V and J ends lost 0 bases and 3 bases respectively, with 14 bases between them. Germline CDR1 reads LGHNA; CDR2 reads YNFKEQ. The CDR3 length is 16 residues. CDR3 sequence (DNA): TGTGCCAGCAGCCAAGAATTGTCGGCCGGTGAAGAGACCCAGTACTTC. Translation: CASSQELSAGEETQYF.

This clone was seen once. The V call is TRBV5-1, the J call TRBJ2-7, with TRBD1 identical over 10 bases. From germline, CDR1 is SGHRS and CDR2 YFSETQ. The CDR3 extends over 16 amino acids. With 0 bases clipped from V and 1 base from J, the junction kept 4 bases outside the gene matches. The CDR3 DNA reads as TGCGCCAGCAGCTTGGGGCCGGGACAGGGGTCCTACGAGCAGTACTTC. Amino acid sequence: CASSLGPGQGSYEQYF.

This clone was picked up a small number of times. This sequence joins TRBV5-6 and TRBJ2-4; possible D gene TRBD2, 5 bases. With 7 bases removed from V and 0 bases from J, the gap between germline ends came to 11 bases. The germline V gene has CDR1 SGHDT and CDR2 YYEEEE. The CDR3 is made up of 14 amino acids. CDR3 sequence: CASSLGVAKNIQYF. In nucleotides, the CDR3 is TGTGCCAGCTCCCTGGGAGTAGCCAAAAACATTCAGTACTTC.

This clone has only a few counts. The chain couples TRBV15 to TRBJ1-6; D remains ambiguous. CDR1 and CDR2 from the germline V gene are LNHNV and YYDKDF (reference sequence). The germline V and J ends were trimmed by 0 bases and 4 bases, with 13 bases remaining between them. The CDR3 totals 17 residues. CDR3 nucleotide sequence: TGTGCCACCAGCAGAGATATCAGCTCTCCATATAATTCACCCCTCCACTTT. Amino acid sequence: CATSRDISSPYNSPLHF.

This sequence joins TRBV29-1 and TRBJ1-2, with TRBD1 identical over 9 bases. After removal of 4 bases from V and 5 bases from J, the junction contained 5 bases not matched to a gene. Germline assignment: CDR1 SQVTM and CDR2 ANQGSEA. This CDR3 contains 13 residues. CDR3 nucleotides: TGCAGCGTTGTCGGGACAGGGAGTTATGGCTACACCTTC. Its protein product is CSVVGTGSYGYTF. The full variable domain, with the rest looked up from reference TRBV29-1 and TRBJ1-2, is SAVISQKPSRDICQRGTSLTIQCQVDSQVTMMFWYRQQPGQSLTLIATANQGSEATYESGFVIDKFPISRPNLTFSTLTVSNMSPEDSSIYLCSVVGTGSYGYTFGSGTRLTVV.

Here the CDR3 reads CASSITSGPYNEQFF. The CDR3, as DNA: TGTGCCAGTAGTATAACTAGCGGGCCATACAATGAGCAGTTCTTC. V usage is TRBV19 and J usage is TRBJ2-1; 9 nucleotides match TRBD2. The length of the CDR3 is 15 residues. Unmatched junction bases numbered 3, after V lost 2 bases and J lost 4 bases. Germline V CDR1 and CDR2: LNHDA, SQIVND (reference sequence). The full variable domain, completed using reference TRBV19 and TRBJ2-1, is DGGITQSPKYLFRKEGQNVTLSCEQNLNHDAMYWYRQDPGQGLRLIYYSQIVNDFQKGDIAEGYSVSREKKESFPLTVTSAQKNPTAFYLCASSITSGPYNEQFFGPGTRLTVL.

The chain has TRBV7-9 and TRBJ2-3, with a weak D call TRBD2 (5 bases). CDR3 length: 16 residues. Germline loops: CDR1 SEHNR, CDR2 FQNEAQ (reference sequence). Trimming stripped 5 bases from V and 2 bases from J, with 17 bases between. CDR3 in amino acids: CASSIQEDAVTDTQYF. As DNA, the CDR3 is TGTGCCAGCAGCATTCAGGAGGACGCGGTCACAGATACGCAGTATTTT.

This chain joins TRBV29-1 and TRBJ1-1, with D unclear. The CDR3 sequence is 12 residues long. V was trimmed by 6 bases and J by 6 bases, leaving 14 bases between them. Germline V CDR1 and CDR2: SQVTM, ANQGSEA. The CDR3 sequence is CSVEELLPEAFF. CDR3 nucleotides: TGCAGCGTAGAGGAGCTCCTCCCTGAAGCTTTCTTT.

The chain's CDR3 is CASSSGQSMEQYF. The DNA of the CDR3 is TGTGCCAGCAGCTCGGGACAGTCTATGGAGCAGTACTTC. The chain combines TRBV7-9 with TRBJ2-7; TRBD1 aligns across 7 bases. CDR3 length: 13 residues. Germline-derived CDR1 and CDR2 are SEHNR and FQNEAQ (reference sequence). Unmatched junction bases numbered 7, after V lost 4 bases and J lost 7 bases.

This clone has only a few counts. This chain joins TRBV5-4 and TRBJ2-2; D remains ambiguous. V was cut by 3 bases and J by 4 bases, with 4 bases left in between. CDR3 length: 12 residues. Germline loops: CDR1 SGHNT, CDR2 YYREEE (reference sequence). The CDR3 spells CASSSTTGELFF. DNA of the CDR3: TGTGCCAGCAGCTCTACCACCGGGGAGCTGTTTTTT.

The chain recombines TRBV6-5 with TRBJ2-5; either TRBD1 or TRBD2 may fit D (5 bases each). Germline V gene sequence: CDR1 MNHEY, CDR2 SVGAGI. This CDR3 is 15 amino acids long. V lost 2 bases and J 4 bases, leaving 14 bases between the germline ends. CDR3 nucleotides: TGTGCCAGCAGTTACCGGGGCTCCCCCCGAGAGACCCAGTACTTC. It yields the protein CASSYRGSPRETQYF.

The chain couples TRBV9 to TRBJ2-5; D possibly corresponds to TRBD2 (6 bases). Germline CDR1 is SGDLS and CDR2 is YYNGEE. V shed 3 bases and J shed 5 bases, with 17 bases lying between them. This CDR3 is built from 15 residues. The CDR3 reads CASSAEGLGRETQYF. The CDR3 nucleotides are TGTGCCAGCAGCGCCGAGGGACTGGGAAGGGAGACCCAGTACTTC.

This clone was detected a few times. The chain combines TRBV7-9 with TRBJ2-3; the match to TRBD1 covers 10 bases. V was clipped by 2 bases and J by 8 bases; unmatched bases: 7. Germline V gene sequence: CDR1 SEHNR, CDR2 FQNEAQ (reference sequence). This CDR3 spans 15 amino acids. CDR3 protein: CASSLYRDRGRTQYF. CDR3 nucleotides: TGTGCCAGCAGCTTATACCGGGACAGGGGTCGTACGCAGTATTTT.

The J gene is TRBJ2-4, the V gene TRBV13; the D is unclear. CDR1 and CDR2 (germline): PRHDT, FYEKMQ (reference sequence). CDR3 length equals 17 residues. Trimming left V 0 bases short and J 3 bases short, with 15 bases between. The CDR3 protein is CASSLGPRAYGKNIQYF. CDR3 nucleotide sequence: TGTGCCAGCAGCTTAGGCCCCCGGGCTTACGGCAAAAACATTCAGTACTTC.

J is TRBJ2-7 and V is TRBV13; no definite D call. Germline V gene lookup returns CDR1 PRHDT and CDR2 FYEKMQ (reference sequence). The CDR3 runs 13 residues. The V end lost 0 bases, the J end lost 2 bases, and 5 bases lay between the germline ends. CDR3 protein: CASSLGGTYEQYF. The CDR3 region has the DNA TGTGCCAGCAGCTTAGGTGGGACCTACGAGCAGTACTTC. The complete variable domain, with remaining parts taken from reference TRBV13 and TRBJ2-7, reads AAGVIQSPRHLIKEKRETATLKCYPIPRHDTVYWYQQGPGQDPQFLISFYEKMQSDKGSIPDRFSAQQFSDYHSELNMSSLELGDSALYFCASSLGGTYEQYFGPGTRLTVT.

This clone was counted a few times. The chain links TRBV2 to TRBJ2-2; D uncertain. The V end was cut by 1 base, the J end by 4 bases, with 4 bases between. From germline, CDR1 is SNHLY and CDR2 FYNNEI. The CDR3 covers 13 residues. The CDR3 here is CASSEGGTGELFF. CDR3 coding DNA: TGTGCCAGCAGTGAAGGGGGCACCGGGGAGCTGTTTTTT.

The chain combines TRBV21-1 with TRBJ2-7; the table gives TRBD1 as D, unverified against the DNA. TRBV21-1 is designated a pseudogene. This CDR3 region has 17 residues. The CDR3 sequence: CASSKAFGQSLNYEQYF. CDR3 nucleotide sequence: TGTGCCAGCAGCAAAGCGTTCGGACAGAGTCTCAATTACGAGCAGTACTTC.

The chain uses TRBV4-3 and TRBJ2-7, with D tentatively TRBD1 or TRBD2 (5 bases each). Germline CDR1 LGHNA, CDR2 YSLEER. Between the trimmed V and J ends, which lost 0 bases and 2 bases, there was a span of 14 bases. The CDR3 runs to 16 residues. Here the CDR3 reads CASSQDSGPKPYEQYF. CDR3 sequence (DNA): TGCGCCAGCAGCCAAGACTCGGGACCGAAGCCCTACGAGCAGTACTTC.

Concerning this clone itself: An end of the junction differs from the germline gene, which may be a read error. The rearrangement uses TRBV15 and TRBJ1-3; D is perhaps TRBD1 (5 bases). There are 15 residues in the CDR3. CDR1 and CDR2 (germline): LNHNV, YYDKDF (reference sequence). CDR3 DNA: TGTGCCACCAGCAGAGTCGACAGCCCTGGCAACACCATATATTTT. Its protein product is CATSRVDSPGNTIYF.

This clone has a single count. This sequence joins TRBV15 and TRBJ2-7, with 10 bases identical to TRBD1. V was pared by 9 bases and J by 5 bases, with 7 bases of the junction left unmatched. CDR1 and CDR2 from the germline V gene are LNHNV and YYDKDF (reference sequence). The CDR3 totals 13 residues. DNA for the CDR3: TGTGCCACAGGCGGGACAGGGGCCCACGAGCAGTACTTC. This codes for CATGGTGAHEQYF. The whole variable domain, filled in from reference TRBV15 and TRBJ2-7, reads DAMVIQNPRYQVTQFGKPVTLSCSQTLNHNVMYWYQQKSSQAPKLLFHYYDKDFNNEADTPDNFQSRRPNTSFCFLDIRSPGLGDTAMYLCATGGTGAHEQYFGPGTRLTVT.